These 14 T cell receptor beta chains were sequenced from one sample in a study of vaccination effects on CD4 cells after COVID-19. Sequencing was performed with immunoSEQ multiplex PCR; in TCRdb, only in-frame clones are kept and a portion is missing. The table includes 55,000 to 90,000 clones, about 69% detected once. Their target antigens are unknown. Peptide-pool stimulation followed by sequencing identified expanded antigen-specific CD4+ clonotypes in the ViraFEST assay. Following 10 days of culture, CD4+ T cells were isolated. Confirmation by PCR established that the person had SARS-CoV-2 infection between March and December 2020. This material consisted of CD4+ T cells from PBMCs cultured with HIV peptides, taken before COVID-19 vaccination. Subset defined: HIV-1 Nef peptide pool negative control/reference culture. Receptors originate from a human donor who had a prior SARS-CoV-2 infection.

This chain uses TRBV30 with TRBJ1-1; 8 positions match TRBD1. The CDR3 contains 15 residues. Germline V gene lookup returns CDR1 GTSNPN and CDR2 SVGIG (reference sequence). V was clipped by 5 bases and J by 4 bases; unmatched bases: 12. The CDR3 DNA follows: TGTGCCTGGGGACCTCGTGACAGGGGCGTCACTGAAGCTTTCTTT. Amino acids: CAWGPRDRGVTEAFF.

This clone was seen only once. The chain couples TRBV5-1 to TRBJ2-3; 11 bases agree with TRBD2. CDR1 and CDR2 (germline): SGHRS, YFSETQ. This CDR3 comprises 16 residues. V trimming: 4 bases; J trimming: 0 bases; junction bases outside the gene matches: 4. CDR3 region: CASSGGLAASTDTQYF. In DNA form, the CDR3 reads TGCGCCAGCAGCGGGGGACTAGCGGCTAGCACAGATACGCAGTATTTT.

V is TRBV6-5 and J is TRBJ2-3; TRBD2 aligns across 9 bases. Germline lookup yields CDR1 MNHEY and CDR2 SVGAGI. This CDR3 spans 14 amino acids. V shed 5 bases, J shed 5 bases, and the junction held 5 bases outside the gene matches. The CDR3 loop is CASSTRLAEDTQYF. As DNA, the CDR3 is TGTGCCAGCAGTACAAGACTAGCGGAAGATACGCAGTATTTT.

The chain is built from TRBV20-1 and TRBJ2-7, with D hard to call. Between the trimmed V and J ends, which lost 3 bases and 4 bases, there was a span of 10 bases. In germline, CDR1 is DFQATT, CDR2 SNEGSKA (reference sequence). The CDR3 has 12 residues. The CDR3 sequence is CSASPRTYEQYF. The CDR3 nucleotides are TGCAGTGCTAGTCCCAGGACGTACGAGCAGTACTTC.

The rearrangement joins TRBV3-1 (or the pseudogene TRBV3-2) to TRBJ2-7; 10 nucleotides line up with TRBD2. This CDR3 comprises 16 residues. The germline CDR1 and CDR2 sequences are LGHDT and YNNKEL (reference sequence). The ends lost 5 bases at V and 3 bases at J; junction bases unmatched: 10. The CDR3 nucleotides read TGTGCCAGCAGCTGGACTAGCGGCAATGGTGGCTACGAGCAGTACTTC. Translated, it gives CASSWTSGNGGYEQYF.

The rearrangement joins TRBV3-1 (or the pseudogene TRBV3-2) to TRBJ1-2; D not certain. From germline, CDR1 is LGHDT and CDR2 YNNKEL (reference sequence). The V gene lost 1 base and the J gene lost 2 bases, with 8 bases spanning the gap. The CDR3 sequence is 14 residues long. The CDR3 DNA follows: TGTGCCAGCAGCCAAGGGCGAGGCAACTATGGCTACACCTTC. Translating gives CASSQGRGNYGYTF.

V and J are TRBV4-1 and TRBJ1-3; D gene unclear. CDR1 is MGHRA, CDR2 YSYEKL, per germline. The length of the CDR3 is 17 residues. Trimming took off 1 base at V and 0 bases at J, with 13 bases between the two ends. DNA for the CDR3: TGCGCCAGCAGCCAAGCCCGCATCGGGTTCTCTGGAAACACCATATATTTT. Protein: CASSQARIGFSGNTIYF.

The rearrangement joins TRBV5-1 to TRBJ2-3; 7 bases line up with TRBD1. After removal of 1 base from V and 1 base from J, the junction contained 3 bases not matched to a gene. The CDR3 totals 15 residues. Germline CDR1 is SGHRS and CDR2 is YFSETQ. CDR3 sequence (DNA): TGCGCCAGCAGCTTGTTAGGGACAGGCACAGATACGCAGTATTTT. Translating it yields CASSLLGTGTDTQYF.

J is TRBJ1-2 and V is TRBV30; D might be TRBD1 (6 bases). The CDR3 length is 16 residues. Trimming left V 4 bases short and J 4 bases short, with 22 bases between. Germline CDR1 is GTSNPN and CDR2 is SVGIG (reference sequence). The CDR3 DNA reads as TGTGCCTGGAAGAATTCAAGGGGGGACATCCTCTATGGCTACACCTTC. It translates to CAWKNSRGDILYGYTF.

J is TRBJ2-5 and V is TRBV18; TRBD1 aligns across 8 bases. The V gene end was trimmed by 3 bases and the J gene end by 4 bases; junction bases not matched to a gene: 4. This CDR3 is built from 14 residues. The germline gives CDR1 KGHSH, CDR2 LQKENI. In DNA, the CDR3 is TGTGCCAGCTCACCGGACAGGGTGGCAGAGACCCAGTACTTC. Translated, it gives CASSPDRVAETQYF.

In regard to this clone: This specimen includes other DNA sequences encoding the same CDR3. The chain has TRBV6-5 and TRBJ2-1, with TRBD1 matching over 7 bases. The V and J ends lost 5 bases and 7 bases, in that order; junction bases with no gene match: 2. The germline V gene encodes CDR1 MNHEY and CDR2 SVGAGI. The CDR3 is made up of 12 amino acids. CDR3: CASSHRGNEQFF. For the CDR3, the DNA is TGTGCCAGCAGTCACAGGGGTAATGAGCAGTTCTTC.

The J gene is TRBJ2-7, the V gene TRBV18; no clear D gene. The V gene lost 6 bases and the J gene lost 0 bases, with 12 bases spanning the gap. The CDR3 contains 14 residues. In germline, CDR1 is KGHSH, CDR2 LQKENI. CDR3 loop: CASSPSTDSYEQYF. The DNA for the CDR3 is TGTGCCAGCTCCCCCTCGACGGACTCCTACGAGCAGTACTTC.

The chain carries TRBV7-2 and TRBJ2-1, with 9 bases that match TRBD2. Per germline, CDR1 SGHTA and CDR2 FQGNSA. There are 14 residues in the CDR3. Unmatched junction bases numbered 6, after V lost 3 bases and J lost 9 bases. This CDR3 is CASSFLAGDGEQFF. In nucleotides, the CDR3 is TGTGCCAGCAGCTTCTTAGCGGGAGATGGTGAGCAGTTCTTC.

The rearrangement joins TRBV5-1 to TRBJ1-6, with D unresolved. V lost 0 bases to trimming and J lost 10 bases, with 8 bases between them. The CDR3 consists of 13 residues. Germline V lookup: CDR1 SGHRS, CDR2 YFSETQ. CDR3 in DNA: TGCGCCAGCAGCTTGGAGAGGGAATCACCCCTCCACTTT. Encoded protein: CASSLERESPLHF.